Below, one TCR beta chain is given with its context. Its antigen is unknown. No much larger clonotype is one base removed from it; base qualities were not supplied. Sequencing was carried out with an Illumina HiSeq 2500. TCR beta libraries were prepared by quantitative 5'-RACE with molecular barcodes. The study's processing was this. To identify disease-linked TCR variants, a new computational method was used, one built on a probabilistic model of VDJ rearrangement. TCRdb reprocessing: public reads trimmed at Q25 with fastp, clones called with MiXCR, in-frame beta chains kept. Rows matching on CDR3 protein sequence are summarized as one entry with the most common DNA and genes. The V and J calls and clone size come from TCRdb's table, not from the authors' own analysis. Here the sample has fewer than 750,000 distinct CDR3 sequences; around a fifth occur a single time. Jointly, the top ten make up under 20% of the sample.

V loses 2 bases of germline sequence and J loses 2 bases, and the interval between the two ends is 8 bases. The CDR3 sequence holds 14 residues, the cysteine and phenylalanine included. The entry retains the CDR3 DNA only, 42 bases that are in frame from base 1. The germline V gene sets CDR1 to SGHVS and CDR2 to FQNEAQ. These data originate in a study of CD8 T cells in ankylosing spondylitis (dated by TCRdb to 2015 to 2018). Broadly, across the study: The study profiled T cell receptor beta repertoires in healthy donors and ankylosing spondylitis patients to find disease-linked TCR variants. In total, the full study cohort was made up of approximately 99 healthy donors and about two dozen ankylosing spondylitis patients. Peripheral blood samples were taken, and synovial fluid was additionally collected from ankylosing spondylitis patients. Study-wide findings and limitations: Some TCR beta motif variants had previously been reported in synovial fluid and blood of reactive arthritis patients, which suggested common disease-initiation mechanisms. A TCR beta motif made up of about eight highly homologous amino acid variants appeared to be characteristic of blood from ankylosing spondylitis patients. According to the report, matched synovial fluid samples from ankylosing spondylitis patients were significantly enriched for the disease-linked clones. The disease-linked clones showed a CD8+ phenotype and occurred at relatively low frequencies in peripheral blood.

The rearrangement combines TRBV7-8 with TRBJ2-3; confidence is insufficient to name the D gene. Sequenced sample: blood, either unsorted or a sorted T cell fraction (not recorded which). The origin of this receptor is a male donor with ankylosing spondylitis. The sequence in DNA is TGTGCCAGCAGCTTATTTGGCCACACAGATACGCAGTATTTT. Protein translation: CASSLFGHTDTQYF.